Presented here are 31 T cell receptor beta chains from one specimen sequenced in a study of cytomegalovirus exposure and HLA in healthy donors. 60 Vbeta and 13 Jbeta primers were used in PCR. Libraries were prepared by immunoSEQ multiplex PCR; TCRdb keeps only in-frame clonotypes and omits some of them. Here the sample spans about 140,000 clones, 70% to 80% being singletons. Sequences were obtained from PBMCs. These receptors originate from a female donor in good health and CMV-seronegative.

The rearrangement joins TRBV2 to TRBJ2-6; 7 bases line up with TRBD1. The CDR3 contains 15 residues. The junction had 4 bases not matched to a gene; V was cut back by 8 bases and J by 0 bases. Germline CDR1 SNHLY, CDR2 FYNNEI. This chain's CDR3 is CASDGTASGANVLTF. The CDR3 bases are TGTGCCAGCGATGGGACAGCCTCTGGGGCCAACGTCCTGACTTTC.

Comment on this clone: Lacking the conserved final phenylalanine or tryptophan, this CDR3 likely reflects a read error. The chain carries TRBV7-8 and TRBJ2-7; D gene unclear. Looked up from germline, CDR1 is SGHVS and CDR2 is FQNEAQ. V lost 6 bases to trimming and J lost 4 bases, with 13 bases between them. The CDR3 runs 13 residues. In DNA form, the CDR3 reads TGTGCCAGCAGAACCGACATTGGTTACGAGCAGTACCTC. Protein: CASRTDIGYEQYL.

The chain employs TRBV6-1 and TRBJ1-6, with TRBD1 as a possible D gene (5 bases). Trimming removed 6 bases at V and 4 bases at J, with 10 bases between. Germline CDR1 reads MNHNS; CDR2 reads SASEGT. The CDR3 consists of 14 residues. The CDR3 sequence: CASRGEGYNSPLHF. DNA of the CDR3: TGTGCCAGCAGGGGGGAGGGATATAATTCACCCCTCCACTTT.

The CDR3 spells CASSLGGTGYEQYF. CDR3 in DNA: TGTGCCAGCAGCTTGGGGGGGACAGGCTACGAGCAGTACTTC. The chain links TRBV5-4 to TRBJ2-7, with 8 nucleotides matching TRBD1. The CDR3 is 14 residues long. J gave up 3 bases and V 0 bases, and 2 bases lay outside the gene matches. Per germline, CDR1 SGHNT and CDR2 YYREEE (reference sequence).

This rearrangement joins TRBV30 to TRBJ2-2; D perhaps matches TRBD1 (6 bases). The CDR3 length is 15 residues. Germline V gene lookup returns CDR1 GTSNPN and CDR2 SVGIG (reference sequence). V was clipped by 3 bases and J by 3 bases, with 14 bases between them. CDR3 sequence: CAWRQTRGYTGELFF. CDR3 bases: TGTGCCTGGAGGCAAACAAGGGGGTACACCGGGGAGCTGTTTTTT.

For this clone: At the DNA level, this CDR3 is encoded by other sequences in the same sample as well. The rearrangement joins TRBV13 to TRBJ1-1; TRBD1 matches 7 bases. Germline V gene data show CDR1 as PRHDT and CDR2 as FYEKMQ (reference sequence). The CDR3 spans 12 residues. J lost 4 bases, V lost 8 bases, and 4 bases had no gene match. Here the CDR3 DNA reads TGTGCCAGCTTGAGGGGGCGCACTGAAGCTTTCTTT. Translating gives CASLRGRTEAFF.

V and J are TRBV5-1 and TRBJ1-2; 8 nucleotides line up with TRBD1. Looked up from germline, CDR1 is SGHRS and CDR2 is YFSETQ. V gave up 1 base and J gave up 7 bases; unmatched junction bases: 3. This CDR3 is 13 amino acids long. The CDR3 loop reads CASSLPGGSGYTF. The CDR3 DNA reads TGCGCCAGCAGCTTGCCAGGGGGCAGTGGCTACACCTTC. Full variable domain (outside the CDR3, taken from reference TRBV5-1 and TRBJ1-2): KAGVTQTPRYLIKTRGQQVTLSCSPISGHRSVSWYQQTPGQGLQFLFEYFSETQRNKGNFPGRFSGRQFSNSRSEMNVSTLELGDSALYLCASSLPGGSGYTFGSGTRLTVV.

This chain joins TRBV5-6 and TRBJ1-5; TRBD1 matches 8 bases. V shed 3 bases and J 9 bases; nucleotides not matched to a gene: 5. This CDR3 spans 13 amino acids. Germline CDR1 and CDR2: SGHDT and YYEEEE. The CDR3 region is CASSSDREPPQHF. The CDR3 nucleotides read TGTGCCAGCAGCTCGGACAGGGAGCCGCCCCAGCATTTT.

This clone was found once. The chain has TRBV27 and TRBJ1-5; TRBD1 might be the D (5 bases). CDR3 length: 16 residues. Trimming took 3 bases from V and 1 from J, leaving 13 bases between them. Germline CDR1 reads MNHEY; CDR2 reads SMNVEV (reference sequence). The CDR3, as DNA: TGTGCCAGCAGTTTGTTTGGGCGGGACAGCAATCAGCCCCAGCATTTT. It encodes CASSLFGRDSNQPQHF.

The rearrangement joins TRBV27 to TRBJ1-3, with a tentative D call TRBD1 (5 bases). This CDR3 contains 14 residues. Germline assignment: CDR1 MNHEY and CDR2 SMNVEV (reference sequence). V was pared by 4 bases and J by 4 bases, with 11 bases between. This CDR3 is CASSSSGEGNTIYF. The CDR3 region has the DNA TGTGCCAGCAGTTCCTCGGGGGAGGGAAACACCATATATTTT.

Notes on this clone: Other DNA sequences of this sample code for an identical CDR3. This rearrangement joins TRBV27 to TRBJ2-7; TRBD1 matches at 10 bases. Losses at the gene ends were 0 bases for V and 4 bases for J; bases not matched to a gene: 6. From germline, CDR1 is MNHEY and CDR2 SMNVEV (reference sequence). CDR3 size: 16 residues. The DNA for the CDR3 is TGTGCCAGCAGTTTATCTCGGACAGGGGGAGGGTACGAGCAGTACTTC. Protein: CASSLSRTGGGYEQYF.

The genes are TRBV6-1 and TRBJ2-1; 9 bases are shared with TRBD1. The CDR3 runs 14 residues. The germline CDR1 and CDR2 sequences are MNHNS and SASEGT. With V trimmed by 6 bases and J by 7 bases, 7 bases remained unmatched. The CDR3: CASRRTGARNEQFF. The CDR3 coding sequence is TGTGCCAGCAGGAGGACAGGGGCTCGGAATGAGCAGTTCTTC.

The gene calls are TRBV27 and TRBJ1-3; D unresolved. Germline V lookup: CDR1 MNHEY, CDR2 SMNVEV (reference sequence). V lost 3 bases to trimming and J lost 0 bases, with 6 bases between them. The CDR3 is made up of 14 amino acids. The CDR3 reads CASSLRSSGNTIYF. In nucleotides, the CDR3 is TGTGCCAGCAGTTTGCGGTCCTCTGGAAACACCATATATTTT.

The rearrangement joins TRBV11-1 to TRBJ2-7; tentatively, D is TRBD1 (6 bases). From germline, CDR1 is SGHAT and CDR2 FQDESV (reference sequence). The CDR3 contains 16 residues. Trimming cost V 5 bases and J 2 bases, with 19 bases left between them. CDR3 DNA sequence: TGTGCCAGCAGCCCCCCTCCAGGGACATGGGCCTACGAGCAGTACTTC. Translating gives CASSPPPGTWAYEQYF.

The chain is built from TRBV29-1 and TRBJ2-5; TRBD1 agrees at 9 bases. With 4 bases clipped from V and 2 bases from J, the junction kept 2 bases outside the gene matches. The CDR3 has 13 amino acids. CDR1 is SQVTM and CDR2 is ANQGSEA in the germline V gene. The CDR3 DNA follows: TGCAGCGTTGTTGGGACAGGGCAAGAGACCCAGTACTTC. Translated, it gives CSVVGTGQETQYF. The full variable domain, in which reference TRBV29-1 and TRBJ2-5 provide the parts outside the CDR3, is SAVISQKPSRDICQRGTSLTIQCQVDSQVTMMFWYRQQPGQSLTLIATANQGSEATYESGFVIDKFPISRPNLTFSTLTVSNMSPEDSSIYLCSVVGTGQETQYFGPGTRLLVL.

The rearrangement uses TRBV10-3 and TRBJ1-5, with 8 bases matching TRBD1. This CDR3 comprises 13 residues. Germline CDR1 is ENHRY and CDR2 is SYGVKD. With 5 bases clipped from V and 7 bases from J, the junction kept 4 bases outside the gene matches. The CDR3 nucleotides are TGTGCCATCAGTAAGACAGGGGAGCAGCCCCAGCATTTT. This gives the protein CAISKTGEQPQHF.

The rearrangement uses TRBV6-5 and TRBJ2-7, with D unclear. The CDR3 spans 15 residues. V shed 4 bases and J shed 6 bases, with 19 bases lying between them. Germline V CDR1 and CDR2: MNHEY, SVGAGI. The DNA of the CDR3 is TGTGCCAGCAGTTCACGGCAGCAAAACAGTAGCGAGCAGTACTTC. It is translated as CASSSRQQNSSEQYF.

In this sample, this clone turned up a few times. The chain joins TRBV6-1 to TRBJ1-2, with 9 bases identical to TRBD1. Germline lookup yields CDR1 MNHNS and CDR2 SASEGT. Trimming removed 0 bases from V and 8 bases from J; junction bases left unmatched: 4. This CDR3 is built from 14 residues. CDR3 bases: TGTGCCAGCAGTGAAGCGGGGGACAGGGCGGGCTACACCTTC. Translation: CASSEAGDRAGYTF.

The chain uses TRBV6-5 and TRBJ1-5, with a weak D call TRBD1 (5 bases). The CDR3 spans 14 residues. The V gene lost 5 bases and the J gene lost 2 bases, with 10 bases spanning the gap. Germline CDR1 is MNHEY and CDR2 is SVGAGI. CDR3 loop: CASSITGGNQPQHF. The CDR3 coding sequence is TGTGCCAGCAGTATAACAGGAGGCAATCAGCCCCAGCATTTT.

A few counts support this clone. The chain joins TRBV13 to TRBJ1-1; 8 bases are shared with TRBD1. Germline V gives CDR1 PRHDT, CDR2 FYEKMQ (reference sequence). The CDR3 length is 16 residues. After removal of 5 bases from V and 5 bases from J, the junction contained 13 bases not matched to a gene. The CDR3 bases are TGTGCCAGCAGCCTCAAGACAGGGGTTGGATATACTGAAGCTTTCTTT. The encoded protein is CASSLKTGVGYTEAFF.

V is TRBV10-3 and J is TRBJ2-5; 9 positions agree with TRBD2. This CDR3 comprises 14 residues. V lost 7 bases and J lost 5; bases outside the gene matches: 8. Germline V gives CDR1 ENHRY, CDR2 SYGVKD. The CDR3 DNA reads as TGTGCCATCATGGGTAGCGGGGGCCGGGAGACCCAGTACTTC. Residues: CAIMGSGGRETQYF.

V gene TRBV18 combines with J gene TRBJ1-2; D is ambiguous. Germline CDR1 and CDR2: KGHSH and LQKENI. CDR3 size: 15 residues. Trimming took 1 base from V and 5 from J, leaving 14 bases between them. The CDR3 nucleotides are TGTGCCAGCTCACCACTAGTCAGCGAGCCGTATGGCTACACCTTC. This codes for CASSPLVSEPYGYTF. Using reference TRBV18 and TRBJ1-2 for the parts outside the CDR3, the full variable domain is NAGVMQNPRHLVRRRGQEARLRCSPMKGHSHVYWYRQLPEEGLKFMVYLQKENIIDESGMPKERFSAEFPKEGPSILRIQQVVRGDSAAYFCASSPLVSEPYGYTFGSGTRLTVV.

J is TRBJ2-3 and V is TRBV28; the D is unclear. Germline lookup yields CDR1 MDHEN and CDR2 SYDVKM. V was pared by 5 bases and J by 0 bases, with 9 bases between. The CDR3 covers 14 residues. In DNA form, the CDR3 reads TGTGCCAGCAGTGGGCAGGCTAGCACAGATACGCAGTATTTT. Amino acid sequence: CASSGQASTDTQYF.

V is TRBV23-1 and J is TRBJ2-7; D is unclear. TRBV23-1 is known as an ORF, though its function is uncertain. V was shortened by 6 bases and J by 0 bases, with 18 bases between the two germline ends. The CDR3 totals 16 residues. CDR3: CASSDILRRSSYEQYF. CDR3 nucleotides: TGCGCCAGCAGCGATATTCTGCGTAGGAGCTCCTACGAGCAGTACTTC.

This chain links TRBV6-5 with TRBJ1-1; 8 positions agree with TRBD1. CDR1 MNHEY and CDR2 SVGAGI come from the germline V gene. The length of the CDR3 is 13 residues. The trim removed 7 bases at V and 4 bases at J, leaving 5 bases unmatched. CDR3 sequence: CASTKTGVTEAFF. In DNA form, the CDR3 reads TGTGCCAGCACTAAGACAGGGGTCACTGAAGCTTTCTTT.

This clone has more than one count but fewer than ten. One junction end disagrees with the germline gene, perhaps due to a read error. J is TRBJ2-2 and V is TRBV7-9; the D is unclear. Germline V gives CDR1 SEHNR, CDR2 FQNEAQ (reference sequence). This CDR3 is 17 amino acids long. This CDR3 is CSSSPKFRVSVSGELFF. The CDR3 coding sequence is TGTTCCAGCAGCCCTAAGTTCCGAGTTAGTGTATCCGGGGAGCTGTTTTTT.

The chain joins TRBV7-2 to TRBJ2-1; unclear D gene. The V gene's germline CDR1 is SGHTA and CDR2 FQGNSA. The CDR3 sequence is 13 residues long. The V and J ends lost 5 bases and 6 bases respectively, with 11 bases between them. CDR3 DNA sequence: TGTGCCAGCAGCCCCTTAGCCTTCAATGAGCAGTTCTTC. This sequence encodes CASSPLAFNEQFF.

The chain recombines TRBV5-1 with TRBJ1-1; D gene unclear. The CDR3 is 15 residues long. V lost 1 base and J lost 0, with 10 bases in between. Germline values: CDR1 SGHRS, CDR2 YFSETQ. The CDR3 DNA reads as TGCGCCAGCAGCTTGTCTAGAGGAATGAACACTGAAGCTTTCTTT. Its translation is CASSLSRGMNTEAFF.

V is TRBV6-5 and J is TRBJ2-1, with D possibly matching TRBD1 (7 bases). The germline V gene encodes CDR1 MNHEY and CDR2 SVGAGI. The CDR3 consists of 16 residues. Deletions cut 3 bases from V and 7 bases from J, with 19 bases between. The CDR3 DNA reads as TGTGCCAGCAGTTATCTTGGGCAGGGGGGTATTAATGAGCAGTTCTTC. This encodes CASSYLGQGGINEQFF.

This chain joins TRBV5-1 and TRBJ2-3; maybe TRBD2 (7 bases). The V end was cut by 1 base, the J end by 1 base, with 13 bases between. The V gene's germline CDR1 is SGHRS and CDR2 YFSETQ. The CDR3 contains 16 residues. Written as DNA, the CDR3 is TGCGCCAGCAGCTTGAGGGGGGGTCAGGGCACAGATACGCAGTATTTT. Its protein product is CASSLRGGQGTDTQYF.

This chain joins TRBV5-4 and TRBJ1-6, with D maybe TRBD1 (5 bases). Trimming cost V 0 bases and J 4 bases, with 11 bases left between them. Looked up from germline, CDR1 is SGHNT and CDR2 is YYREEE (reference sequence). The CDR3 has 16 amino acids. The CDR3 here is CASSLGRGGYNSPLHF. The CDR3 DNA follows: TGTGCCAGCAGCTTGGGGAGGGGAGGGTATAATTCACCCCTCCACTTT.